Listed here are 21 T cell receptor beta chains from one sample, sequenced in a study of molecular identifiers for immune sequencing clone quantification. TCRdb used MiXCR to reprocess the PCR reads, holding one entry per CDR3 protein. The repertoire holds under 600,000 distinct CDR3 sequences, with about a quarter as singletons. The sequenced sample consisted of naive CD8+ T cells from blood, with Jurkat cell RNA spiked in. This sample's subset: FACS-sorted CD8+CD4-CCR7+CD45RA+ naive T cells. The receptors derive from a human donor in good health. Some libraries in this study had Jurkat cell RNA spiked in.

This chain uses TRBV20-1 with TRBJ2-7; D not resolved. Germline CDR1 and CDR2: DFQATT and SNEGSKA (reference sequence). Between the trimmed V and J ends, which lost 0 bases and 2 bases, there was a span of 8 bases. The CDR3 spans 13 residues. DNA of the CDR3: TGCAGTGCTAGAGACCAGGAAACCTACGAGCAGTACTTC. Translation: CSARDQETYEQYF.

This clonotype was observed many times. This chain links TRBV30 with TRBJ2-3; 10 bases are a match to TRBD1. V was clipped by 4 bases and J by 3 bases; unmatched bases: 4. Germline V gene sequence: CDR1 GTSNPN, CDR2 SVGIG (reference sequence). The CDR3 has 14 amino acids. The CDR3 region is CAWNGGQGTDTQYF. CDR3 sequence (DNA): TGTGCCTGGAACGGGGGACAGGGGACAGATACGCAGTATTTT.

This clonotype was observed a handful of times. The chain has TRBV7-2 and TRBJ2-7; 7 bases line up with TRBD1. The germline gives CDR1 SGHTA, CDR2 FQGNSA. V lost 6 bases to trimming and J lost 3 bases; unmatched junction nucleotides: 8. The CDR3 sequence is 14 residues long. The CDR3 loop is CASSGTEVRYEQYF. The CDR3 region has the DNA TGTGCCAGCAGTGGGACAGAAGTTCGCTACGAGCAGTACTTC. The full variable domain, its missing parts supplied by reference TRBV7-2 and TRBJ2-7, is GAGVSQSPSNKVTEKGKDVELRCDPISGHTALYWYRQSLGQGLEFLIYFQGNSAPDKSGLPSDRFSAERTGGSVSTLTIQRTQQEDSAVYLCASSGTEVRYEQYFGPGTRLTVT.

This clonotype showed up many times. This chain links TRBV29-1 with TRBJ2-2; D unclear. The length of the CDR3 is 12 residues. Deletions cut 2 bases from V and 7 bases from J, with 8 bases between. Germline CDR1 and CDR2: SQVTM and ANQGSEA. The chain's CDR3 is CSVELGFGELFF. CDR3 sequence (DNA): TGCAGCGTTGAATTAGGGTTCGGGGAGCTGTTTTTT.

There are a few counts of this clonotype. The gene calls are TRBV19 and TRBJ1-1; D is uncertain. The CDR3 spans 13 residues. From germline, CDR1 is LNHDA and CDR2 SQIVND (reference sequence). V lost 2 bases and J 3 bases, leaving 7 bases between the germline ends. CDR3 sequence (DNA): TGTGCCAGTAGTATAAGTTTTGACACTGAAGCTTTCTTT. Encoded protein: CASSISFDTEAFF.

The chain couples TRBV6-2 or TRBV6-3 to TRBJ2-3; 7 nucleotides agree with TRBD1. V lost 2 bases to trimming and J lost 2 bases; unmatched junction nucleotides: 10. Per the germline V gene, CDR1 is MNHEY and CDR2 is SVGEGT. This CDR3 has 17 residues. The CDR3 here is CASSYEDQGGTTDTQYF. CDR3 nucleotide sequence: TGTGCCAGCAGTTACGAAGATCAAGGGGGCACCACAGATACGCAGTATTTT.

This clonotype came up a few times. The chain recombines TRBV10-3 with TRBJ1-2; the D is unclear. The germline gives CDR1 ENHRY, CDR2 SYGVKD. The CDR3 totals 12 residues. Trimming pared 6 bases from V and 4 bases from J, leaving 9 bases between. The CDR3 DNA follows: TGTGCCATCAGCGGGGATACCTATGGCTACACCTTC. It translates to CAISGDTYGYTF.

The rearrangement joins TRBV7-9 to TRBJ2-2; D possibly corresponds to TRBD2 (5 bases). Germline V lookup: CDR1 SEHNR, CDR2 FQNEAQ (reference sequence). The CDR3 extends over 16 amino acids. Deletions cut 5 bases from V and 4 bases from J, with 17 bases between. The CDR3 coding sequence is TGTGCCAGCAGCGGGCGGGCCAGCATGACCACCGGGGAGCTGTTTTTT. This sequence encodes CASSGRASMTTGELFF.

Concerning this clonotype itself: A much larger clone is a single base away; this may be a read error. This chain links TRBV4-1 with TRBJ2-3; D is uncertain. V dropped 3 bases and J dropped 2 bases, with 6 bases sitting between them. Germline V gene lookup returns CDR1 MGHRA and CDR2 YSYEKL. This CDR3 contains 13 residues. The CDR3 protein is CASSQHATDTQYF. DNA for the CDR3: TGCGCCAGCAGCCAGCACGCCACAGATACGCAGTATTTT.

This clonotype was detected a few times. J is TRBJ1-2 and V is TRBV16; D call uncertain. V was clipped by 0 bases and J by 8 bases, with 19 bases between them. Germline-derived CDR1 and CDR2 are KGHSY and FQNENV. The CDR3 totals 16 residues. The CDR3 here is CASSQSGRSSLEGYTF. DNA of the CDR3: TGTGCCAGCAGCCAATCGGGCAGATCCAGTTTAGAGGGCTACACCTTC.

The genes are TRBV7-9 and TRBJ2-5, with D tentatively TRBD1 or TRBD2 (5 bases each). From germline, CDR1 is SEHNR and CDR2 FQNEAQ (reference sequence). V lost 0 bases and J 1 base, leaving 12 bases between the germline ends. The CDR3 has 16 amino acids. CDR3 nucleotide sequence: TGTGCCAGCAGCTTAGCGGGGGTTGTGACCCAAGAGACCCAGTACTTC. Translating gives CASSLAGVVTQETQYF.

Points on this clonotype: Possible read error: a much larger clone is one base away. V and J are TRBV30 and TRBJ2-3, with D possibly being TRBD1 (5 bases). CDR3 length: 14 amino acids. CDR1 and CDR2 from the germline V gene are GTSNPN and SVGIG (reference sequence). Here the CDR3 DNA reads TGTGCCTGGAATGTGGGGCGAAGCACAGATACGCAGAATTTT. Its translation is CAWNVGRSTDTQNF.

This clonotype was recorded many times. V is TRBV24-1 and J is TRBJ2-2; 10 bases match TRBD2. CDR1 is KGHDR, CDR2 SFDVKD, per germline. CDR3 length equals 15 residues. The ends lost 9 bases at V and 7 bases at J; junction bases unmatched: 10. For the CDR3, the DNA is TGTGCCACCGAGCCTAGCGGGGGTGGAAGCGGGGAGCTGTTTTTT. The encoded protein is CATEPSGGGSGELFF.

Details on this clonotype: This may arise from a read error, as a much more abundant clone is one base away. The gene calls are TRBV4-1 and TRBJ1-1, with TRBD1 as a possible D gene (5 bases). The CDR3 consists of 14 residues. V lost 3 bases to trimming and J lost 3 bases, with 11 bases between them. Germline CDR1 and CDR2: MGHRA and YSYEKL. This CDR3 reads CASSHPTAYTEAFF. In DNA, the CDR3 is TGCGCCAGCAGCCACCCGACAGCATACACTGAAGCTTTCTTT.

The chain has TRBV6-5 and TRBJ1-2, with D possibly matching TRBD1 (6 bases). The V end lost 3 bases, the J end lost 6 bases, and 17 bases lay between the germline ends. The CDR3 is made up of 15 amino acids. The germline V gene has CDR1 MNHEY and CDR2 SVGAGI. The CDR3 reads CASSYLGRGGHGYTF. The CDR3 DNA is TGTGCCAGCAGTTATTTGGGCAGGGGAGGGCATGGCTACACCTTC.

The rearrangement links TRBV6-6 to TRBJ2-5; D is undetermined. The CDR3 totals 12 residues. The germline gives CDR1 MNHNY, CDR2 SVGAGI (reference sequence). With 6 bases removed from V and 5 bases from J, the gap between germline ends came to 10 bases. CDR3 region: CASRLYGETQYF. CDR3 sequence (DNA): TGTGCCAGCAGACTCTACGGGGAGACCCAGTACTTC.

V is TRBV10-3 and J is TRBJ2-1; the D is unclear. Germline-derived CDR1 and CDR2 are ENHRY and SYGVKD. Trimming removed 11 bases at V and 10 bases at J, with 9 bases between. This CDR3 region has 9 residues. CDR3 region: CAAVVEQFF. DNA for the CDR3: TGTGCCGCTGTCGTGGAGCAGTTCTTC.

J is TRBJ1-2 and V is TRBV5-4; TRBD1 aligns across 7 bases. The CDR3 is 14 amino acids. The germline V gene encodes CDR1 SGHNT and CDR2 YYREEE (reference sequence). Trimming removed 6 bases from V and 10 bases from J; junction bases left unmatched: 15. The CDR3 DNA follows: TGTGCCAGCACAAGTTCGACAGGGCCGTGGGACTACACCTTC. Its protein product is CASTSSTGPWDYTF. The entire variable domain, with the rest obtained from reference TRBV5-4 and TRBJ1-2, is as follows: ETGVTQSPTHLIKTRGQQVTLRCSSQSGHNTVSWYQQALGQGPQFIFQYYREEENGRGNFPPRFSGLQFPNYSSELNVNALELDDSALYLCASTSSTGPWDYTFGSGTRLTVV.

In this sample, this clonotype turned up many times. The chain couples TRBV5-1 to TRBJ2-7; perhaps TRBD2 as D (5 bases). Germline assignment: CDR1 SGHRS and CDR2 YFSETQ. The CDR3 contains 13 residues. Trimming stripped 3 bases from V and 0 bases from J, with 7 bases between. The CDR3 region has the DNA TGCGCCAGCAGCTGGGAGACCTCCTACGAGCAGTACTTC. This gives the protein CASSWETSYEQYF.

Here the CDR3 reads CASSFYGFEKLFF. CDR3 nucleotide sequence: TGTGCCAGCAGCTTTTATGGATTTGAAAAACTGTTTTTT. The chain recombines TRBV7-6 with TRBJ1-4; D gene ambiguous. Germline lookup yields CDR1 SGHVS and CDR2 FNYEAQ. The V end was cut by 3 bases, the J end by 7 bases, with 9 bases between. The CDR3 has 13 amino acids.

Only a few counts were recorded for this clonotype. This chain connects TRBV12-3 or TRBV12-4 to TRBJ2-5, with 9 bases that match TRBD1. The CDR3 contains 14 residues. The ends lost 5 bases at V and 7 bases at J; junction bases unmatched: 8. The CDR3 sequence: CASSPGQGFGTQYF. The CDR3, as DNA: TGTGCCAGCAGTCCGGGACAGGGATTTGGGACCCAGTACTTC.